The subject of this entry is one TCR beta chain. Its specificity is unknown. The data were taken from a study of T-cell memory formation after mild COVID-19. Study context: For the most part, TCR clusters were specific to one donor. Study conclusions and caveats: Pre-infection memory held some responding clones, suggesting pre-existing cross-reactive T cells responded. Clones that got smaller from day 15 to 85 had even CD4/CD8, while clones growing later tipped toward CD4+. What remained unconfirmed was the SARS-CoV-2 specificity of second-wave clones peaking on day 37.

CDR1 SGHTA and CDR2 FQGNSA come from the germline V gene. V dropped 7 bases and J dropped 5; count of bases not matched to a gene: 7. This CDR3 region has 14 residues. TCRdb analysed the 5' RACE reads with MiXCR anew, one entry per CDR3 protein. The profile shows hundreds of thousands of distinct CDR3 sequences, approximately 27% of them singletons. Sequenced material: PBMCs or a T cell subset sorted from them (not recorded which). This sequence joins TRBV7-2 and TRBJ2-3; 9 bases align to TRBD2. The source of this sequence is an adult woman who had mild COVID-19 (a few samples of this study predate the infection). Cell type and time point are not known. CDR3 in amino acids: CASMRGGPEDTQYF. The CDR3, as DNA: TGTGCCAGCATGCGGGGGGGCCCTGAAGATACGCAGTATTTT.